This is a list of T cell receptor beta chains from one sample in a study of shared clonotypes between healthy human individuals. Libraries were prepared by immunoSEQ multiplex PCR; TCRdb keeps only in-frame clonotypes and omits some of them. The sample holds 450,000 to 500,000 clones, around 73% seen once. Sample: PBMCs. The receptors shown here come from a middle-aged woman in good health. Some clones in this sample may be carry-over from other donors' samples. CDR3s include the opening cysteine and the closing phenylalanine or tryptophan. A D gene is named only where the DNA matches it firmly. Rows give clone size only sometimes, using once, few, many, or a class for an expanded clone.

size,J,V,D,DNA,CDR3
NA,TRBJ2-5,TRBV6-1,NA,TGTGCCAGCAGTGAAGCGCTATCTCCTGCGGGGACAGCCCCTATGCGGACCCAGTACTTC,CASSEALSPAGTAPMRTQYF
NA,TRBJ1-2,TRBV9,TRBD1,TGTGCCAGCAGTGGCCTCCGGGACAGGGATGTAGTGGGCTATGGCTACACCTTC,CASSGLRDRDVVGYGYTF
NA,TRBJ2-5,TRBV30,TRBD1,TGTGCCTGGAGTGAAGACAGGGAGCAGACCCAGTACTTC,CAWSEDREQTQYF
NA,TRBJ2-3,TRBV7-3,NA,TGTGCCAGCAGCTTAGGGCTAGCCCACATAGATACGCAGTATTTT,CASSLGLAHIDTQYF
NA,TRBJ1-4,TRBV28,NA,TGTGCCAGCAAACCAGGGGTTTGGAATGAAAAACTGTTTTTT,CASKPGVWNEKLFF
NA,TRBJ2-7,TRBV5-1,NA,TGCGCCAGCAGCTTGGACGGCTACGAGCAGTACTTC,CASSLDGYEQYF
NA,TRBJ2-6,TRBV7-8,NA,TGTGCCAGCAGCTTACCCCCAGGCTGGGCCAACGTCCTGACTTTC,CASSLPPGWANVLTF
NA,TRBJ1-2,TRBV30,NA,TGTGCCTGGCTGGACGGCGGCTATGGCTACACCTTC,CAWLDGGYGYTF
NA,TRBJ2-2,TRBV5-1,NA,TGCGCCAGCAGCTTGGAAGGGAACACCGGGGAGCTGTTTTTT,CASSLEGNTGELFF
once,TRBJ2-7,TRBV18,NA,TGTGCCAGCTCACCATACCAGACCTCCTACGAGCAGTACTTC,CASSPYQTSYEQYF
NA,TRBJ1-5,TRBV28,TRBD1,TGTGCCAGCAGTTTTGGACAGGGCGGCAATCAGCCCCAGCATTTT,CASSFGQGGNQPQHF
once,TRBJ2-5,TRBV7-2,NA,TGTGCCAGCAGCTCCGGACGTCCTTTTGGGACCCAGTACTTC,CASSSGRPFGTQYF
NA,TRBJ2-7,TRBV11-2,NA,TGTGCCAGCACCCCCCGGGTCCTTTCCTACGAGCAGTACTTC,CASTPRVLSYEQYF
NA,TRBJ2-5,TRBV4-2,TRBD2,TGTGCCAGCAGCCAAGATATGACTAGCGGGAGGGAAGAGACCCAGTACTTC,CASSQDMTSGREETQYF
NA,TRBJ2-5,TRBV7-9,TRBD1,TGTGCCAGCAGCTTGGGACAGGGGATGGAGACCCAGTACTTC,CASSLGQGMETQYF
NA,TRBJ2-2,TRBV4-2,NA,TGTGCCAGCAGCGGGAGACCTAGTAGGGACACCGGGGAGCTGTTTTTT,CASSGRPSRDTGELFF
NA,TRBJ1-4,TRBV7-8,TRBD1,TGTGCCAGCAGCACAGACAGGGTTGGCGAAAAACTGTTTTTT,CASSTDRVGEKLFF
NA,TRBJ1-1,TRBV18,TRBD1,TGTGCCAGCTCCCCAGGTACAGGGGGCACTGAAGCTTTCTTT,CASSPGTGGTEAFF
NA,TRBJ2-3,TRBV25-1,NA,TGTGCCAGCAGTGCCTCTCCGGGACGTACGCAGTATTTT,CASSASPGRTQYF
NA,TRBJ2-2,TRBV11-2,NA,TGTGCCAGCAGCTTCGACAGTAACACCGGGGAGCTGTTTTTT,CASSFDSNTGELFF
NA,TRBJ2-2,TRBV29-1,NA,TGCAGCGTCCCAGGGGCGGGGGACACCGGGGAGCTGTTTTTT,CSVPGAGDTGELFF
NA,TRBJ2-7,TRBV30,TRBD2,TGTGCCTGGAGTATCCCCGGACTAGCGGGAGCCTACAAGCCCTACGAGCAGTACTTC,CAWSIPGLAGAYKPYEQYF
NA,TRBJ1-5,TRBV28,NA,TGTGCCAGCGAGGACAGCCTCAATCAGCCCCAGCATTTT,CASEDSLNQPQHF
NA,TRBJ1-6,TRBV27,NA,TGTGCCAGCAGTCCGACACTGACAGGTCGGGATTCACCCCTCCACTTT,CASSPTLTGRDSPLHF
NA,TRBJ1-2,TRBV2,NA,TGTGCCAGCAGTGAGGGGCCAGCTAACTATGGCTACACCTTC,CASSEGPANYGYTF
NA,TRBJ1-5,TRBV19,TRBD1,TGTGCCAGTACCCGAGAGGGACAGGGAGTCAATCAGCCCCAGCATTTT,CASTREGQGVNQPQHF
NA,TRBJ2-7,TRBV6-7,NA,TGTGCCAGCAGTTACGCACCAGGACCCCGCGGCCCTTACGAGCAGTACTTC,CASSYAPGPRGPYEQYF
NA,TRBJ2-1,TRBV5-1,TRBD1,TGCGCCAGCAGCTTGGCCCTTTTAAGGGGGCATGAGCAGTTCTTC,CASSLALLRGHEQFF
NA,TRBJ2-1,TRBV18,NA,TGTGCCAGCTCACCAGGGATAGGTCGGAATGAGCAGTTCTTC,CASSPGIGRNEQFF
NA,TRBJ2-5,TRBV2,TRBD1,TGTGCCGGACACAGGGGGTTCCAAGAGACCCAGTACTTC,CAGHRGFQETQYF
NA,TRBJ2-2,TRBV9,TRBD1,TGTGCCAGCAGCGTAGCCGGGACAGGGGTTACCGGGGAGCTGTTTTTT,CASSVAGTGVTGELFF
NA,TRBJ1-2,TRBV28,NA,TGTGCCAGCACCGGGAGGGCTCCTGGCTACACCTTC,CASTGRAPGYTF
NA,TRBJ2-1,TRBV7-3,TRBD2,TGTGCCAGCAGCCGATCCACTAGCGGGAGAGGCGAGCAGTTCTTC,CASSRSTSGRGEQFF
NA,TRBJ2-7,TRBV2,TRBD1,TGTGCCAGCAGTGAAGCGCTTCCGGGACAGGGTGCCTACGAGCAGTACTTC,CASSEALPGQGAYEQYF
NA,TRBJ1-4,TRBV19,NA,TGTGCCAGTAGTATAGGGGGCAACCGGAAGGTGTTTTTT,CASSIGGNRKVFF
NA,TRBJ1-1,TRBV14,NA,TGTGCCAGCAGCCAAAACCTGAACACTGAAGCTTTCTTT,CASSQNLNTEAFF
NA,TRBJ2-1,TRBV18,TRBD1,TGTGCCAGTCGGGACAGGGGAAATAACAATGAGCAGTTCTTC,CASRDRGNNNEQFF